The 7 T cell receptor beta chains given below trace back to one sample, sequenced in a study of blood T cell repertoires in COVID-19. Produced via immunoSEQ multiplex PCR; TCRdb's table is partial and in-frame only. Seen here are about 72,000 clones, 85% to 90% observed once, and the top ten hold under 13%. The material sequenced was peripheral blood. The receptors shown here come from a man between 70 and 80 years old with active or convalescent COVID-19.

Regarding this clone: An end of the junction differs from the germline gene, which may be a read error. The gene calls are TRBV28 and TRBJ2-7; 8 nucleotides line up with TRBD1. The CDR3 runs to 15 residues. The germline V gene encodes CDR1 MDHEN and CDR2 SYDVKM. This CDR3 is CASRSGAGQVYRLAF. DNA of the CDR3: TGTGCCAGCCGATCAGGCGCGGGACAGGTATATCGGTTGGCCTTC.

The CDR3 sequence is CASSIGGSNQPQHF. DNA for the CDR3: TGTGCCAGTAGTATCGGGGGGTCCAATCAGCCCCAGCATTTT. V is TRBV19 and J is TRBJ1-5, with D possibly matching TRBD1 (5 bases). This CDR3 comprises 14 residues. The germline gives CDR1 LNHDA, CDR2 SQIVND (reference sequence). V lost 3 bases to trimming and J lost 3 bases, with 9 bases between them.

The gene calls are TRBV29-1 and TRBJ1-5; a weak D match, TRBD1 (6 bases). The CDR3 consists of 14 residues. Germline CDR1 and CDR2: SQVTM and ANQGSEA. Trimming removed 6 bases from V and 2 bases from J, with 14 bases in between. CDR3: CSVGGGVGNQPQHF. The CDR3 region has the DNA TGCAGCGTGGGGGGGGGCGTGGGCAATCAGCCCCAGCATTTT.

CDR3: CASKREGGTEAFF. CDR3 coding DNA: TGTGCCAGCAAGCGGGAGGGAGGCACTGAAGCTTTCTTT. V gene TRBV6-5 combines with J gene TRBJ1-1; D is ambiguous. Germline lookup yields CDR1 MNHEY and CDR2 SVGAGI. CDR3 length: 13 amino acids. V dropped 7 bases and J dropped 4 bases, with 13 bases sitting between them.

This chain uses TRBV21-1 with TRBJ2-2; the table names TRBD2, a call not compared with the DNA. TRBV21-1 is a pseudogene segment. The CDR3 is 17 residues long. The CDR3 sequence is CASIPGEVAGVTGELFF. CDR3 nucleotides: TGTGCCAGCATCCCGGGGGAGGTAGCTGGGGTCACCGGGGAGCTGTTTTTT.

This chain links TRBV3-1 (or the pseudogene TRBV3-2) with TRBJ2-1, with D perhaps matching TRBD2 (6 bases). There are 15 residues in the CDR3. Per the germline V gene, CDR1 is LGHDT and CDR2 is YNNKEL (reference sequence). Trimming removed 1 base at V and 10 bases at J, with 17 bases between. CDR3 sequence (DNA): TGTGCCAGCAGCCAAGGGGGCGGGACCCTCCTCGAGCAGTTCTTC. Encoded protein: CASSQGGGTLLEQFF.

The DNA for the CDR3 is TGCGCCAGCAGCTCAGGACAGGGGAACACTGAAGCTTTCTTT. This encodes CASSSGQGNTEAFF. The rearrangement uses TRBV5-1 and TRBJ1-1; 8 bases are shared with TRBD1. V lost 3 bases to trimming and J lost 1 base; unmatched junction nucleotides: 2. CDR1 SGHRS and CDR2 YFSETQ come from the germline V gene. There are 14 residues in the CDR3.